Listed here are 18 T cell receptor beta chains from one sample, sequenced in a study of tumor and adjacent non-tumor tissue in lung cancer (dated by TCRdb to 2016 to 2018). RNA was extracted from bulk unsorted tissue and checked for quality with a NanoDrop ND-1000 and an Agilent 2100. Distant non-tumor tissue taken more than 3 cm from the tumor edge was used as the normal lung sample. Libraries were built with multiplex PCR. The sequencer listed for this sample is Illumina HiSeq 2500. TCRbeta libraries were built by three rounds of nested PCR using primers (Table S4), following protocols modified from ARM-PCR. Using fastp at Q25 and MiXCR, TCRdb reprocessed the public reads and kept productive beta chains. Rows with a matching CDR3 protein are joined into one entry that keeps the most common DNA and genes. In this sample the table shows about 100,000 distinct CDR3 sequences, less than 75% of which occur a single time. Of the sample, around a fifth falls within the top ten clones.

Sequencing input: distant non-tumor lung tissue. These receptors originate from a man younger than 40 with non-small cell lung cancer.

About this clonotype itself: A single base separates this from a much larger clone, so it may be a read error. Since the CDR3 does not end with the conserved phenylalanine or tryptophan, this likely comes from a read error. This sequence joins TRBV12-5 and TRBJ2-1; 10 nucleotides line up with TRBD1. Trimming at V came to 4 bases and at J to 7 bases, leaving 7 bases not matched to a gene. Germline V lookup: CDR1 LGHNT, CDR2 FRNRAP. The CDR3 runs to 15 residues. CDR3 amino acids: CASGYRQGARNEQFS. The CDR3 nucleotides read TGTGCTAGTGGTTACAGACAGGGGGCGCGGAATGAGCAGTTCTCC.

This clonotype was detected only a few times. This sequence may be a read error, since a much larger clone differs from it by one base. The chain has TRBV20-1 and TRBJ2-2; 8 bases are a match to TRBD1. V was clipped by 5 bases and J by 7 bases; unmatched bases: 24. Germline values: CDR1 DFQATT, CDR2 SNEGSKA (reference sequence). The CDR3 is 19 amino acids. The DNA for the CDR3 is TGCAGTGCTTCCCCTCGACAGGGGCGCTTGTCGGGTTACATCGGGGAGCTGTTTTTT. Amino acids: CSASPRQGRLSGYIGELFF.

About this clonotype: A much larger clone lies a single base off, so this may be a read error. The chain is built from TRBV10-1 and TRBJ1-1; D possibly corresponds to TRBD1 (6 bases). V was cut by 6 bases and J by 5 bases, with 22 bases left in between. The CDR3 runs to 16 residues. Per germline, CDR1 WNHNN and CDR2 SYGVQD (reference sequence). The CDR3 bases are TGCGCCAGCAGCCAACTGAGCAGACAGGATGGAACTGAAGCTTTCTTT. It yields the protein CASSQLSRQDGTEAFF.

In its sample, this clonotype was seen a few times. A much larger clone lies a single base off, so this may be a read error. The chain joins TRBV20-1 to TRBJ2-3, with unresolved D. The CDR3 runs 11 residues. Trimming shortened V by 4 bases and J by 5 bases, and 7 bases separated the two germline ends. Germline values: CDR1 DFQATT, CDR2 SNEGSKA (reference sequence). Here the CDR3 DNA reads TGCAGTGCTACAAGTATAGATACGCAGTATTTT. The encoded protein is CSATSIDTQYF.

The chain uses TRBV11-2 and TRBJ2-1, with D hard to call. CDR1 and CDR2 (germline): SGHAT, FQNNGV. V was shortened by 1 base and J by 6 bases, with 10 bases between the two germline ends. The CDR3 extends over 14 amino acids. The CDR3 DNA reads TGTGCCAGCAGCTTAGCGAGTACCGGCAATGAGCAGTTCTTC. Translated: CASSLASTGNEQFF.

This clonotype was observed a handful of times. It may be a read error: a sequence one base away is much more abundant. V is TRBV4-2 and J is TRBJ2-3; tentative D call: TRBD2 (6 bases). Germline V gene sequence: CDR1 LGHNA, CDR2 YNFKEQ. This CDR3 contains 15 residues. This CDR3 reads CTSSQDGGIEPTQYF. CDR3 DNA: TGTACCAGCAGCCAAGATGGGGGGATAGAGCCTACGCAGTATTTT.

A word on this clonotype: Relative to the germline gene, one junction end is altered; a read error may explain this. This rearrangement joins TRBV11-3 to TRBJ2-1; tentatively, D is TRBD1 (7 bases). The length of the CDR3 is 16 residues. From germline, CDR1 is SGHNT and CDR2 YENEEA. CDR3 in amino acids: CPSSTRSRGALNEQFF. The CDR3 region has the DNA TGTCCCAGCAGCACTCGAAGCAGGGGGGCCCTCAATGAGCAGTTCTTC.

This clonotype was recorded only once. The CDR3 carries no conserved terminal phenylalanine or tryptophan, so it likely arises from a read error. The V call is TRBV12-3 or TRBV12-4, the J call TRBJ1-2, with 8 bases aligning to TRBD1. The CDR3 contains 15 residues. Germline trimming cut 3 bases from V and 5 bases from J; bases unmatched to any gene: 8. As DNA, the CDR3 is TGTGCCAGCAGTTTGCCAAAGGACAGGGCTTATGGCTACACCCTC. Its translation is CASSLPKDRAYGYTL.

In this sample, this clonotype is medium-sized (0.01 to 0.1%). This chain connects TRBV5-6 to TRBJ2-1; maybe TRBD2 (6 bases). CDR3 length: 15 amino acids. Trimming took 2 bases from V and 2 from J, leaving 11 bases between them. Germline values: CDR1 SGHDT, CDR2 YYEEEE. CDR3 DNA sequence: TGTGCCAGCAGCTTATTCCGACTAGCCTACAATGAGCAGTTCTTC. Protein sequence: CASSLFRLAYNEQFF.

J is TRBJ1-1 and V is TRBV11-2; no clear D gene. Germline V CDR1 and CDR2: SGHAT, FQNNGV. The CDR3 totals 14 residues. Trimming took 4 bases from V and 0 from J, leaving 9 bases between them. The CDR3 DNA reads TGTGCCAGCAGCTACGAACAGATGAACACTGAAGCTTTCTTT. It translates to CASSYEQMNTEAFF.

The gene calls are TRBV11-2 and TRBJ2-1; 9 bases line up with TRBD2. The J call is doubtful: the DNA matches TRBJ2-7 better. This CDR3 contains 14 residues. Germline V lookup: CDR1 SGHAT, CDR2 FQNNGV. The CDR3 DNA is TGTGCCAGCAACCAGGGACTAGCTCGCAATGAGCAGTACTTC. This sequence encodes CASNQGLARNEQYF.

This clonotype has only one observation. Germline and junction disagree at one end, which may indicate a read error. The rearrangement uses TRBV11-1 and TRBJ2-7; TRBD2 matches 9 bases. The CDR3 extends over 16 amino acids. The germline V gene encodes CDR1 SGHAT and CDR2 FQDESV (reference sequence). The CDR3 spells CASSLIMIAGEYVQYF. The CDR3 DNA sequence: TGTGCCAGCAGCTTAATTATGATAGCGGGGGAGTACGTGCAGTACTTC.

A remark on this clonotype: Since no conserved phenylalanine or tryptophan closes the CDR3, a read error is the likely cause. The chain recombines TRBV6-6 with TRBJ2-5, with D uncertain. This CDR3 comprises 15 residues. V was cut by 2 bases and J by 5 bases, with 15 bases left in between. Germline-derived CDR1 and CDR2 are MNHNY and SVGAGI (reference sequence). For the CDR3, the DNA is TGTGCCAGCAGTTACGATCAGGAACATATGGAGACCCAGTACCTC. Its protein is CASSYDQEHMETQYL.

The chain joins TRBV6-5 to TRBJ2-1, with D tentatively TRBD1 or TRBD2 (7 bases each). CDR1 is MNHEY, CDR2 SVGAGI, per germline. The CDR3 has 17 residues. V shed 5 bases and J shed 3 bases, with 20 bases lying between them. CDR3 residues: CASSPPTGRAGYNEQFF. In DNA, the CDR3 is TGTGCCAGCAGTCCACCGACAGGGAGGGCTGGCTACAATGAGCAGTTCTTC.

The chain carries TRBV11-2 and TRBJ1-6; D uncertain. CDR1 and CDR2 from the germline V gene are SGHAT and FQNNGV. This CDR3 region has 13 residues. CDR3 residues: CVGSFTENSPLHF. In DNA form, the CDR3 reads TGTGTCGGCAGCTTCACAGAGAATTCACCCCTCCACTTT.

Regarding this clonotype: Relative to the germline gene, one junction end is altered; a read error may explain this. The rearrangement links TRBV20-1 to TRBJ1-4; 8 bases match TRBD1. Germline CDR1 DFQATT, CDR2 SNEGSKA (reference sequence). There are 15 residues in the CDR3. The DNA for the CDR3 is TGCAATGCACCACACAGGGGGGCGGCTAATGAAAAACCGTTTTTT. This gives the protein CNAPHRGAANEKPFF.

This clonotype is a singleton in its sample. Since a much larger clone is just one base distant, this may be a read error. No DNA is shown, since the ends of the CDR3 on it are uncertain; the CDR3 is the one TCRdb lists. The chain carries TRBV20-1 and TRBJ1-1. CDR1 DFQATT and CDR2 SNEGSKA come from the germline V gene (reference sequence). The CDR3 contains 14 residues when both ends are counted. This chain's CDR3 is CSAASVGLGTEALF.

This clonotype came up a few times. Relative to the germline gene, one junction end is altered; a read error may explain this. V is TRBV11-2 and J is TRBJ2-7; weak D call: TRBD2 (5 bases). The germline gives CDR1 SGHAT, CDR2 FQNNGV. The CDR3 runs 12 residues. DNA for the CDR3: TGTGCCAGCAGCTTAGTTCCTGGGGAGCAATACTTT. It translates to CASSLVPGEQYF.